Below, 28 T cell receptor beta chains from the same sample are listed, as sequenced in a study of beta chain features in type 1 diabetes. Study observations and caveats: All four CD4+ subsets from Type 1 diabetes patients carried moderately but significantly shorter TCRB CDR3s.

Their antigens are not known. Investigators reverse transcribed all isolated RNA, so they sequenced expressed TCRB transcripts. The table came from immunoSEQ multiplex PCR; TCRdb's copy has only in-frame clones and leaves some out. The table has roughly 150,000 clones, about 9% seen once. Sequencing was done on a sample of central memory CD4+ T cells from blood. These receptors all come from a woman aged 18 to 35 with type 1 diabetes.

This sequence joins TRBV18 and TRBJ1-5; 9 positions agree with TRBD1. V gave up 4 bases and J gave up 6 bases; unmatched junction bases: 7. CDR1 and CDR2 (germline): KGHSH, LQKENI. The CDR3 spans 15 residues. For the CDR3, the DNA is TGTGCCAGCTCACAGGGACAGGGCGTGAGTCAGCCCCAGCATTTT. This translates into CASSQGQGVSQPQHF.

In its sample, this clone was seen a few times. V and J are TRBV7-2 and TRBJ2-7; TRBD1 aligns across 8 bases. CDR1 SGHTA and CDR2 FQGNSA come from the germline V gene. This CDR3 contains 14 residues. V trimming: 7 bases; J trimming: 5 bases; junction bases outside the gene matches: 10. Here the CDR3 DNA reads TGTGCCAGCACCCGTGTCAGGGGGCAAGACGAGCAGTACTTC. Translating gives CASTRVRGQDEQYF.

CDR3 sequence reads: CASKQGLYNEQFF. In DNA, the CDR3 is TGTGCCAGCAAACAGGGGTTGTACAATGAGCAGTTCTTC. The J gene is TRBJ2-1, the V gene TRBV27; 7 bases are a match to TRBD1. V lost 7 bases and J lost 4; bases outside the gene matches: 4. Germline CDR1 is MNHEY and CDR2 is SMNVEV (reference sequence). This CDR3 comprises 13 residues.

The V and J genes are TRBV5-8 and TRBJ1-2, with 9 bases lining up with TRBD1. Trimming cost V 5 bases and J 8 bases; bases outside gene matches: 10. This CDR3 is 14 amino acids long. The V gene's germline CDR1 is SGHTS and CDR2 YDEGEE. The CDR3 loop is CASSYGQGRGGYTF. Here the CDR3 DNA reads TGTGCCAGCAGTTACGGACAGGGGCGCGGGGGCTACACCTTC.

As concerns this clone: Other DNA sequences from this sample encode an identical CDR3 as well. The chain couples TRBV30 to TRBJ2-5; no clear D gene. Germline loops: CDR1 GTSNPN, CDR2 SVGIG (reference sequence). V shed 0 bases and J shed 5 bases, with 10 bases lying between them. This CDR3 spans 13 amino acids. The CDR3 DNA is TGTGCCTGGAGTGTCCGCATGAGGGAGACCCAGTACTTC. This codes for CAWSVRMRETQYF. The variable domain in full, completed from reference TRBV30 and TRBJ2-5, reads SQTIHQWPATLVQPVGSPLSLECTVEGTSNPNLYWYRQAAGRGLQLLFYSVGIGQISSEVPQNLSASRPQDRQFILSSKKLLLSDSGFYLCAWSVRMRETQYFGPGTRLLVL.

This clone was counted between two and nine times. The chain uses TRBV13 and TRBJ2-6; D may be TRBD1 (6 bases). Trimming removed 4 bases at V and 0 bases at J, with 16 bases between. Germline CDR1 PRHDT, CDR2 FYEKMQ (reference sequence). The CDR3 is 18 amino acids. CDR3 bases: TGTGCCAGCAGCTCCCCCGCCGGACAGAACTCTGGGGCCAACGTCCTGACTTTC. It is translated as CASSSPAGQNSGANVLTF. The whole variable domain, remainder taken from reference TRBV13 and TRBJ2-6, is AAGVIQSPRHLIKEKRETATLKCYPIPRHDTVYWYQQGPGQDPQFLISFYEKMQSDKGSIPDRFSAQQFSDYHSELNMSSLELGDSALYFCASSSPAGQNSGANVLTFGAGSRLTVL.

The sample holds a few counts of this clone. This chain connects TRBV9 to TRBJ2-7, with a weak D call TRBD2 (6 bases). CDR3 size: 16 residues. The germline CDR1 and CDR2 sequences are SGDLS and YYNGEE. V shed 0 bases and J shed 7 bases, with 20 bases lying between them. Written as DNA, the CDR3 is TGTGCCAGCAGCGTAGGGATGGGTAGCGGCGGGACTGAGCAGTACTTC. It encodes CASSVGMGSGGTEQYF.

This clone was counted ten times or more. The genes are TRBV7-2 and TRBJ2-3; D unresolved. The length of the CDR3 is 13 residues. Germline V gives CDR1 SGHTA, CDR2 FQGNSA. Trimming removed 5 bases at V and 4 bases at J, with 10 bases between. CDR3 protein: CASSPVLADTQYF. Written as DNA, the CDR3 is TGTGCCAGCAGCCCAGTGCTAGCAGATACGCAGTATTTT.

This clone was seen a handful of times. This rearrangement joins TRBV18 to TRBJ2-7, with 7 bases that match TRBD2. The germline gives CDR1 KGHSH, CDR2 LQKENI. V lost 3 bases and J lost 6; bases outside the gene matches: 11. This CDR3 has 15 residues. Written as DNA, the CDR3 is TGTGCCAGCTCACCGAGGGACGGGAGGTCGAGCGAGCAGTACTTC. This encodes CASSPRDGRSSEQYF.

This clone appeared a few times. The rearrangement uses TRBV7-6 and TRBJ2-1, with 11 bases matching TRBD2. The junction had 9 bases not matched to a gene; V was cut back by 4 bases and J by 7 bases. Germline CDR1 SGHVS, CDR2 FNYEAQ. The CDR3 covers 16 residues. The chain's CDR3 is CASSSSPGLAVNEQFF. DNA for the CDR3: TGTGCCAGCAGCTCCTCACCGGGACTAGCGGTTAATGAGCAGTTCTTC.

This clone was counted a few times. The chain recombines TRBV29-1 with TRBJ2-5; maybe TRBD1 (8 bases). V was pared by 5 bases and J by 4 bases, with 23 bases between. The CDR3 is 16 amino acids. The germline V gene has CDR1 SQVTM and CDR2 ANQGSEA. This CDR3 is CSVITGGARGSETQYF. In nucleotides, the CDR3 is TGCAGCGTTATTACAGGGGGGGCCAGGGGCTCAGAGACCCAGTACTTC. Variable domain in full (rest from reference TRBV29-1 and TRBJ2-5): SAVISQKPSRDICQRGTSLTIQCQVDSQVTMMFWYRQQPGQSLTLIATANQGSEATYESGFVIDKFPISRPNLTFSTLTVSNMSPEDSSIYLCSVITGGARGSETQYFGPGTRLLVL.

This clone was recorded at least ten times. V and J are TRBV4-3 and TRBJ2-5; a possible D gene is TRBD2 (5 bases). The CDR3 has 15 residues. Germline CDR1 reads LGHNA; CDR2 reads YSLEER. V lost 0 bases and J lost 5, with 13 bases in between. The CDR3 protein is CASSQDLGVGETQYF. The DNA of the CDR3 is TGCGCCAGCAGCCAAGATCTGGGAGTTGGGGAGACCCAGTACTTC.

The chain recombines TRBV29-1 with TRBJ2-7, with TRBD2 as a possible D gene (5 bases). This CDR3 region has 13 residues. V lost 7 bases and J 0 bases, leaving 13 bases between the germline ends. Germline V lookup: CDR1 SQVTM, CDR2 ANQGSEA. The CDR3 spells CSAARAGSYEQYF. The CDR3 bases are TGCAGCGCTGCGAGGGCGGGCTCCTACGAGCAGTACTTC.

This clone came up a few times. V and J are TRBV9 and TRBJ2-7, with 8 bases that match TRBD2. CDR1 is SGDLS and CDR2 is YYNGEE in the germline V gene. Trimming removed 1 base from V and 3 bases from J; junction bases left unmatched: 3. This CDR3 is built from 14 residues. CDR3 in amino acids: CASSVQAGDYEQYF. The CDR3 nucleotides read TGTGCCAGCAGCGTACAAGCGGGAGACTACGAGCAGTACTTC.

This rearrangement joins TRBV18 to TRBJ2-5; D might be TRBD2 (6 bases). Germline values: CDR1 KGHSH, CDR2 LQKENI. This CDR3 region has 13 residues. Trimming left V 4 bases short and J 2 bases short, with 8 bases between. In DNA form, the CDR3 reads TGTGCCAGCTCACTCCTAGCGCAAGAGACCCAGTACTTC. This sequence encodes CASSLLAQETQYF.

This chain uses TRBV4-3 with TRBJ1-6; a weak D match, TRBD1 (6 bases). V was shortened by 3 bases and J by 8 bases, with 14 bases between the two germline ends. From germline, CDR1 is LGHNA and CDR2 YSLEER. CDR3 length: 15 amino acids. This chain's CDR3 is CASSHQGRVDSPLHF. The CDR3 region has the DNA TGCGCCAGCAGCCACCAGGGGAGGGTGGATTCACCCCTCCACTTT.

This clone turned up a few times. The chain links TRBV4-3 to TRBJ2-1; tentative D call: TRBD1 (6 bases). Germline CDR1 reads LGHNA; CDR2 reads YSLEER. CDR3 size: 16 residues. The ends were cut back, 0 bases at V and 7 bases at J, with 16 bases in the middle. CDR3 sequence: CASSQEPAGVGNEQFF. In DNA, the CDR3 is TGCGCCAGCAGCCAAGAACCCGCAGGGGTGGGAAATGAGCAGTTCTTC.

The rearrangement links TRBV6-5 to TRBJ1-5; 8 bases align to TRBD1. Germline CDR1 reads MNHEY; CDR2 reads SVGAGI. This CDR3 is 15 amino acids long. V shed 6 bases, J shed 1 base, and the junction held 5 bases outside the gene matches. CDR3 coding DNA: TGTGCCAGCAGGCGACAGGGGCCAAGCAATCAGCCCCAGCATTTT. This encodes CASRRQGPSNQPQHF.

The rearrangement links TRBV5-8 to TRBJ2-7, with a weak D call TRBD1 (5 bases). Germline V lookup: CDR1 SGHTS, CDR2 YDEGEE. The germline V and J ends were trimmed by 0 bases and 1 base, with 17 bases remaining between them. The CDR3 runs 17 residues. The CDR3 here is CASSLAPWQGLSYEQYF. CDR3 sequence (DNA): TGTGCCAGCAGCTTGGCCCCTTGGCAGGGATTGTCCTACGAGCAGTACTTC.

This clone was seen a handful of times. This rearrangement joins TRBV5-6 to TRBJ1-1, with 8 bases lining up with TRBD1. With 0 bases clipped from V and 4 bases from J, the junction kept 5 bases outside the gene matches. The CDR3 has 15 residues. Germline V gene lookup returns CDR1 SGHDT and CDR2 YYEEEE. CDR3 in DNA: TGTGCCAGCAGCTTGGTGACAGGGGTTGGCACTGAAGCTTTCTTT. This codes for CASSLVTGVGTEAFF.

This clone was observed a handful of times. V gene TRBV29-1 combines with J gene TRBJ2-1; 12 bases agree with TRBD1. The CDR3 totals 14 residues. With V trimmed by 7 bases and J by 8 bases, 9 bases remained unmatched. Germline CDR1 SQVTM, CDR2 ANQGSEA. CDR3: CSARRGTGGDEQFF. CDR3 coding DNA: TGCAGCGCCCGAAGGGGGACAGGGGGCGATGAGCAGTTCTTC.

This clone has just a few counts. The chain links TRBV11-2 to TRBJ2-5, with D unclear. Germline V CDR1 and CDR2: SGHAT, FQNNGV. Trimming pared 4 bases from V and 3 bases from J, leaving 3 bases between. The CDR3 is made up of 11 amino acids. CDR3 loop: CASSSEETQYF. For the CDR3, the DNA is TGTGCCAGCAGCTCCGAAGAGACCCAGTACTTC.

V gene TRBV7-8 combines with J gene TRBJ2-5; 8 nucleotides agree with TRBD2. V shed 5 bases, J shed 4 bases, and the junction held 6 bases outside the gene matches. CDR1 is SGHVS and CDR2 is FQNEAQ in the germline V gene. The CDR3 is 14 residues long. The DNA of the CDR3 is TGTGCCAGCAGCCGTAGCGGGGAACGAGAGACCCAGTACTTC. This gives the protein CASSRSGERETQYF.

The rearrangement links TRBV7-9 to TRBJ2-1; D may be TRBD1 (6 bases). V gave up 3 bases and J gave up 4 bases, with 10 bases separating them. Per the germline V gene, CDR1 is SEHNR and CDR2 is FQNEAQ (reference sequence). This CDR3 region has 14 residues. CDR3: CASSLGAYYNEQFF. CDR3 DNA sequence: TGTGCCAGCAGCTTGGGGGCGTATTACAATGAGCAGTTCTTC.

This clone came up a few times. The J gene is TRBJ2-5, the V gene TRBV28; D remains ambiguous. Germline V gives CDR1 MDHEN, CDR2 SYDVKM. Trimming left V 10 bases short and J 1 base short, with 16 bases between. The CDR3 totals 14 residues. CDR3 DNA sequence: TGTGCCACCTTCGCCCGCACAACCCAAGAGACCCAGTACTTC. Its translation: CATFARTTQETQYF.

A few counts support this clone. The chain's CDR3 is CASSRQGANAGELFF. The CDR3 nucleotides read TGTGCCAGCAGCCGGCAGGGGGCTAATGCCGGGGAGCTGTTTTTT. This chain joins TRBV6-1 and TRBJ2-2; 8 bases line up with TRBD1. Germline CDR1 and CDR2: MNHNS and SASEGT. The CDR3 loop spans 15 amino acids. V was pared by 6 bases and J by 6 bases, with 9 bases of the junction left unmatched.

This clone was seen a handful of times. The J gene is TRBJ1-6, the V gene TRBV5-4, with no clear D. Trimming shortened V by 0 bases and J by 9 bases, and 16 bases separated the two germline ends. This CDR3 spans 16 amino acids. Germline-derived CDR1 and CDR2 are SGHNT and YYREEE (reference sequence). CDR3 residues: CASSLGVIQTGSPLHF. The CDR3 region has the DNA TGTGCCAGCAGCTTGGGGGTTATTCAGACGGGTTCACCCCTCCACTTT.

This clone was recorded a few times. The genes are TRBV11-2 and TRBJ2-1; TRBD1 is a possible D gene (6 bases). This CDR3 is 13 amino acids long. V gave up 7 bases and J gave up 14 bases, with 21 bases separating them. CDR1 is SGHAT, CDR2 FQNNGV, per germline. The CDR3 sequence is CASNPAGGGFKFF. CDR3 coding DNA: TGTGCCAGCAACCCGGCGGGTGGGGGCTTTAAGTTCTTC.